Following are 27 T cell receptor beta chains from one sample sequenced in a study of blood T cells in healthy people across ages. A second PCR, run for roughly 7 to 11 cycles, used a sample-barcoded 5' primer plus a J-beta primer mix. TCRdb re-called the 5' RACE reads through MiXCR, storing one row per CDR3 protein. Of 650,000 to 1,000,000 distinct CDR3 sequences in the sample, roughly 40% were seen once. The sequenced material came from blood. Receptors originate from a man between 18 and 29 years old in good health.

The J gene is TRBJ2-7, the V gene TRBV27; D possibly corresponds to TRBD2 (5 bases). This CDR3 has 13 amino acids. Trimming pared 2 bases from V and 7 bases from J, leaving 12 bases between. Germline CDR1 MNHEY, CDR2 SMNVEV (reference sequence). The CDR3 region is CASSLTSSHEQYF. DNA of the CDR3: TGTGCCAGCAGTTTAACTAGTAGCCATGAGCAGTACTTC.

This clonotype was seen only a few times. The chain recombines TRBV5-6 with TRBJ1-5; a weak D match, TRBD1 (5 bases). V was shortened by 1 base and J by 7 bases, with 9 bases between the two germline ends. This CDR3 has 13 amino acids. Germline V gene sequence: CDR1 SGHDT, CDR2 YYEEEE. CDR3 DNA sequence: TGTGCCAGCAGCTTGCAAGAGGGGCAGCCCCAGCATTTT. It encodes CASSLQEGQPQHF.

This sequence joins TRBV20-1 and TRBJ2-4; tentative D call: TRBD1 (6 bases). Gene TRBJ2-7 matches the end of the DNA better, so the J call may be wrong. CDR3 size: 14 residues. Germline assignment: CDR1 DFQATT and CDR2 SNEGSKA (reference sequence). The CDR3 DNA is TGCAGTGCTAGAGACACAGGGAGCTCCTACGAGCAGTACTTC. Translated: CSARDTGSSYEQYF.

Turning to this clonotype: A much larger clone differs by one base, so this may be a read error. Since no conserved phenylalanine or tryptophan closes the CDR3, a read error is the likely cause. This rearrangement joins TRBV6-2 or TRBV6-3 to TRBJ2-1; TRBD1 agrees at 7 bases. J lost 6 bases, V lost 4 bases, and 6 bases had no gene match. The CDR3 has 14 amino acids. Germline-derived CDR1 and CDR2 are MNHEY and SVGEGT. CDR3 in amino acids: CASSSNSGGNEQFL. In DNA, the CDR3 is TGTGCCAGCAGTTCAAACTCAGGGGGCAATGAGCAGTTCTTA.

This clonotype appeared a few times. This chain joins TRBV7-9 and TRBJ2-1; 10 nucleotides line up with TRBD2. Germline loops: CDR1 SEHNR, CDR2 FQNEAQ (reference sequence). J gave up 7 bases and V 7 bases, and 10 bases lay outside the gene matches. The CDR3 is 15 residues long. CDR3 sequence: CASNTLAGVRNEQFF. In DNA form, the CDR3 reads TGTGCCAGCAACACCCTAGCGGGGGTGAGGAATGAGCAGTTCTTC.

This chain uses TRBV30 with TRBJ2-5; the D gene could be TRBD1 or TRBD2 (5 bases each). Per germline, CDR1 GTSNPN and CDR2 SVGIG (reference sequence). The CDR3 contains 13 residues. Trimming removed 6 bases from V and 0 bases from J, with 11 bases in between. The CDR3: CACRGPYQETQYF. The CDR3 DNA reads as TGTGCCTGTCGGGGCCCGTACCAAGAGACCCAGTACTTC.

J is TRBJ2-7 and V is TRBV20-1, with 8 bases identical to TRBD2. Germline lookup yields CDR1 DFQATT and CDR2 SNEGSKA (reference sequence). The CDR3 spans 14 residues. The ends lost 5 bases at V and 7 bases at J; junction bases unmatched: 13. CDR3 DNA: TGCAGTGCTCTAGGTCGGGGGGGATACAATGAGCAGTACTTC. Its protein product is CSALGRGGYNEQYF.

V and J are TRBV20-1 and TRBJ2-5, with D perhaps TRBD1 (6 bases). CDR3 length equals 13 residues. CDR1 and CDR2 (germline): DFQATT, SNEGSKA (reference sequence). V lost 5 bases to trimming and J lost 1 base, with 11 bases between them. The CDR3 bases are TGCAGTGCTGATACGGACAGCCAAGAGACCCAGTACTTC. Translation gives CSADTDSQETQYF.

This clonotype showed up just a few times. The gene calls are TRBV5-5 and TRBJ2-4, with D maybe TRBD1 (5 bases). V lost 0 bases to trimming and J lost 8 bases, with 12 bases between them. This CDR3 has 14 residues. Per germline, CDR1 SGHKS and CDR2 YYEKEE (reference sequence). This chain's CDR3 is CASSLGQGLDIQYF. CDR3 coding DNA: TGTGCCAGCAGCTTGGGCCAGGGCTTGGACATTCAGTACTTC.

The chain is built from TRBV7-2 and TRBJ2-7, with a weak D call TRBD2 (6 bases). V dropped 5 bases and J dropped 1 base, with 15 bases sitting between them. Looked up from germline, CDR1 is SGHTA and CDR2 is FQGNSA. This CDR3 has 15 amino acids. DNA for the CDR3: TGTGCCAGCAGCGATAGTCCCGGGACTTCCTACGAGCAGTACTTC. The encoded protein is CASSDSPGTSYEQYF. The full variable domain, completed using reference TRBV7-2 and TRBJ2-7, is GAGVSQSPSNKVTEKGKDVELRCDPISGHTALYWYRQSLGQGLEFLIYFQGNSAPDKSGLPSDRFSAERTGGSVSTLTIQRTQQEDSAVYLCASSDSPGTSYEQYFGPGTRLTVT.

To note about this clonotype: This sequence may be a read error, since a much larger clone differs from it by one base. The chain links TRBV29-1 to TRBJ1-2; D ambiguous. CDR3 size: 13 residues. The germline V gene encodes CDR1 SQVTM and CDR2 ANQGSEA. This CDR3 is CSAERAANYGYTF. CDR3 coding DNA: TGCAGCGCTGAAAGGGCAGCTAACTATGGCTACACCTTC.

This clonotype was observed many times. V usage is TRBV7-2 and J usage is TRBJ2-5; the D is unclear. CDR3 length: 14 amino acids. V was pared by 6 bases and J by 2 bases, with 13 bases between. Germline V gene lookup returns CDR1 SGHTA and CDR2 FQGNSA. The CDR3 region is CASRPAGKQETQYF. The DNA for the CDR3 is TGTGCCAGCAGACCAGCCGGCAAACAAGAGACCCAGTACTTC.

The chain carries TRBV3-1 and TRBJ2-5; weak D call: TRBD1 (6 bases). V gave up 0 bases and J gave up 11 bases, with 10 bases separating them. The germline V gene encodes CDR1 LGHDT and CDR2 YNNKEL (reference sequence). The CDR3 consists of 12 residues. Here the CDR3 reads CASSQEGTPQYF. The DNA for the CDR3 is TGTGCCAGCAGCCAAGAGGGGACACCACAGTACTTC.

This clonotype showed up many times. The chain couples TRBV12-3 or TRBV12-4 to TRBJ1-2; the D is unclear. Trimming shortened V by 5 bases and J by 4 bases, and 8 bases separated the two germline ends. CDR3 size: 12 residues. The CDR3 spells CASSQDLYGYTF. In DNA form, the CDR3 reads TGTGCCAGCAGTCAGGACCTCTATGGCTACACCTTC.

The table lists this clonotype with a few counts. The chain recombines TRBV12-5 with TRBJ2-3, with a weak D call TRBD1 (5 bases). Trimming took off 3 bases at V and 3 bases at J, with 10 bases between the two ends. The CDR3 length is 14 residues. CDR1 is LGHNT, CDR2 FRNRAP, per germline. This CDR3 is CASGLGVVTDTQYF. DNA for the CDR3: TGTGCTAGTGGTTTAGGGGTAGTAACAGATACGCAGTATTTT.

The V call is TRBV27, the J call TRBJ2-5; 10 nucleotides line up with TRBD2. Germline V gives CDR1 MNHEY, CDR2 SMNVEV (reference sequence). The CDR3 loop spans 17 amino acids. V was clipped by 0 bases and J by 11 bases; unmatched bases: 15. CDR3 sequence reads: CASSLSRGDSGRNEQYF. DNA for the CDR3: TGTGCCAGCAGTTTATCCCGGGGGGATAGCGGGAGGAATGAGCAGTACTTC.

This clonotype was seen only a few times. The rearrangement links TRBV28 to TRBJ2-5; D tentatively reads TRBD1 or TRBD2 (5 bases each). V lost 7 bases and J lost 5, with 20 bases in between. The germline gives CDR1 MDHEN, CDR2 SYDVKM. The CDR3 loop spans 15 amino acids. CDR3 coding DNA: TGTGCCAGCACACCCGGGGACCGGCTCCTTGAGACCCAGTACTTC. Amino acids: CASTPGDRLLETQYF.

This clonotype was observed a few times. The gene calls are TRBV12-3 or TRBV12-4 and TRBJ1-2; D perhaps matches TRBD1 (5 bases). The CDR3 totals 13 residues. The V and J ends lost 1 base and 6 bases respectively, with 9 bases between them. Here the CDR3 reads CASSLVRADGYTF. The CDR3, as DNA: TGTGCCAGCAGTTTAGTCAGGGCCGATGGCTACACCTTC.

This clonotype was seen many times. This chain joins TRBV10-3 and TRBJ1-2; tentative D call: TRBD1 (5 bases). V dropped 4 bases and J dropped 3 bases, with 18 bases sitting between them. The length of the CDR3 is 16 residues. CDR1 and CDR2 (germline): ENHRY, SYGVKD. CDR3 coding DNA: TGTGCCATCAGTGTGGGACCAAAACAAGGGGACTATGGCTACACCTTC. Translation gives CAISVGPKQGDYGYTF.

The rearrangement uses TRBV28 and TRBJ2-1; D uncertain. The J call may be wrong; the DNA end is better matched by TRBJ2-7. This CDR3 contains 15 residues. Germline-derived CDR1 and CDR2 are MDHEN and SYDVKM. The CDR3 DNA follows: TGTGCCAGCAACAAGGCCCCAGACGGTTACAATGAGCAGTACTTC. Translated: CASNKAPDGYNEQYF.

CDR3 loop: CASSPRLAGGRVEQFF. The DNA for the CDR3 is TGTGCCAGCAGTCCCCGACTAGCGGGAGGGCGGGTTGAGCAGTTCTTC. The chain carries TRBV28 and TRBJ2-1; 14 nucleotides agree with TRBD2. The V and J ends lost 5 bases and 9 bases, in that order; junction bases with no gene match: 9. Germline CDR1 reads MDHEN; CDR2 reads SYDVKM. The CDR3 consists of 16 residues.

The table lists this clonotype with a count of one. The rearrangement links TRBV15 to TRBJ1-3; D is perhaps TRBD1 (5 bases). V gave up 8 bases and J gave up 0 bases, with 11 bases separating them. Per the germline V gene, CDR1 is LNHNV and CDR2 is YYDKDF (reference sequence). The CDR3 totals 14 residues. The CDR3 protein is CATGQGHSGNTIYF. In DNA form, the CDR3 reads TGTGCCACCGGCCAGGGTCACTCTGGAAACACCATATATTTT.

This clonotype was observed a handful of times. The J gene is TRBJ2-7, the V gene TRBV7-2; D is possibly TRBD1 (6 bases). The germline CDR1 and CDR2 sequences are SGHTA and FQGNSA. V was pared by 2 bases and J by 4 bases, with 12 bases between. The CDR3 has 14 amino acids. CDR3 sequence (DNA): TGTGCCAGCAGCTTAACACAGGGTCCGTACGAGCAGTACTTC. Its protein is CASSLTQGPYEQYF.

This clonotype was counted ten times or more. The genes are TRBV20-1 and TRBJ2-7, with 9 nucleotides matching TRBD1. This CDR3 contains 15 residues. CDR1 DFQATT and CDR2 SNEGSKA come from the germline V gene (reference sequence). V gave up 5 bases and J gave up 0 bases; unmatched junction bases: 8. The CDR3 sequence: CSAEPPTGGSYEQYF. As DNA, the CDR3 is TGCAGTGCTGAACCTCCGACAGGGGGCTCCTACGAGCAGTACTTC.

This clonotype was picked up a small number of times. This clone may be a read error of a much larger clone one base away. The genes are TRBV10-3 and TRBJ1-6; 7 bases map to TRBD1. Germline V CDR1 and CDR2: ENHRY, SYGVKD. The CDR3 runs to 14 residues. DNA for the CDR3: TGTGCCATCAGTGACCCAGACAGGGTATCACCCCCCCACTTT. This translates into CAISDPDRVSPPHF.

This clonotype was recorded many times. DNA of the CDR3: TGTGCCATCAGTGAGTTTCGGCAGGCCTTACAGAACACTGAAGCTTTCTTT. This sequence encodes CAISEFRQALQNTEAFF. The V gene is TRBV10-3, the J gene TRBJ1-1, with D uncertain. Germline V gene sequence: CDR1 ENHRY, CDR2 SYGVKD. The CDR3 runs to 17 residues. The V end was cut by 1 base, the J end by 1 base, with 16 bases between.

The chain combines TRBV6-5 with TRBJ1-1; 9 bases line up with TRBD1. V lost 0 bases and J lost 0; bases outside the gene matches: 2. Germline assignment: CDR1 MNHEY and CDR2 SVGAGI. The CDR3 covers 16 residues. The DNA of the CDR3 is TGTGCCAGCAGTTACTCTCGGACAGGGGTGAACACTGAAGCTTTCTTT. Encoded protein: CASSYSRTGVNTEAFF.